These T cell receptor beta chains were read from a single sample in a study of cytomegalovirus exposure and HLA in healthy donors. The table came from immunoSEQ multiplex PCR; TCRdb's copy has only in-frame clones and leaves some out. The sample lists about 92,000 clones, around four fifths occurring once. Sequenced material: PBMCs. The source is a man between 50 and 59 years old in good health and CMV-seropositive. Both conserved end residues are part of each CDR3. The D gene is left open where the match is weak. Some rows have no size entry. The others give once, few or many, or a class for an expanded clone.

>TRBJ1-4|TRBV10-3|NA|NA
CAISDGLLEKLFF
TGTGCCATCAGTGACGGACTCCTTGAAAAACTGTTTTTT
>TRBJ1-2|TRBV7-2|NA|NA
CASSPGGRQVVGYTF
TGTGCCAGCAGCCCGGGGGGACGACAGGTCGTCGGCTACACCTTC
>TRBJ1-4|TRBV9|NA|NA
CASTQGATNEKLFF
TGTGCCAGCACACAGGGAGCAACTAATGAAAAACTGTTTTTT
>TRBJ2-5|TRBV7-8|NA|NA
CASMSVQETQYF
TGTGCCAGCATGTCAGTCCAAGAGACCCAGTACTTC
>TRBJ2-1|TRBV28|TRBD2|NA
CASSYRGLDNEQFF
TGTGCCAGCAGTTACCGGGGACTAGACAATGAGCAGTTCTTC
>TRBJ1-5|TRBV30|NA|NA
CAWSESGSQPQHF
TGTGCCTGGAGTGAGAGTGGGAGTCAGCCCCAGCATTTT
>TRBJ1-5|TRBV9|NA|NA
CASSVGGPNQPQHF
TGTGCCAGCAGCGTAGGGGGCCCAAATCAGCCCCAGCATTTT
>TRBJ2-2|TRBV6-1|NA|NA
CASSGSRTPRTGELFF
TGTGCCAGCAGTGGATCGAGGACACCCAGGACCGGGGAGCTGTTTTTT
>TRBJ1-2|TRBV4-3|NA|NA
CASSQSRTGTGGYPF
TGCGCCAGCAGCCAATCCCGAACAGGGACCGGTGGCTACCCCTTC
>TRBJ1-5|TRBV5-6|NA|NA
CASSTGGGGQPQHF
TGTGCCAGCAGCACCGGGGGGGGCGGACAGCCCCAGCATTTT
>TRBJ2-7|TRBV6-5|NA|NA
CASSYEAAGLAEQYF
TGTGCCAGCAGTTACGAGGCGGCCGGGTTAGCCGAGCAGTACTTC
>TRBJ1-5|TRBV18|NA|NA
CASSPSGGDQPQHF
TGTGCCAGCTCACCTTCTGGGGGCGATCAGCCCCAGCATTTT
>TRBJ1-5|TRBV2|NA|once
CASSGWTAQQPQHF
TGTGCCAGCAGTGGATGGACAGCTCAGCAGCCCCAGCATTTT
>TRBJ2-3|TRBV2|NA|NA
CASSVEVPLSDTQYF
TGTGCCAGCAGTGTAGAAGTTCCACTCTCAGATACGCAGTATTTT
>TRBJ2-3|TRBV9|TRBD2|NA
CASSVDWGGTDTQYF
TGTGCCAGCAGCGTTGACTGGGGGGGGACAGATACGCAGTATTTT
>TRBJ2-1|TRBV11-3|NA|few
CASSRGAGYNEQFF
TGTGCCAGCAGCCGAGGCGCAGGGTACAATGAGCAGTTCTTC
>TRBJ1-4|TRBV4-3|NA|NA
CASSQDGGKWGNEKLFF
TGCGCCAGCAGCCAAGATGGAGGGAAGTGGGGTAATGAAAAACTGTTTTTT
>TRBJ1-4|TRBV5-1|TRBD1|NA
CASSFRGDNEKLFF
TGCGCCAGCAGCTTCAGGGGGGATAATGAAAAACTGTTTTTT
>TRBJ2-3|TRBV30|TRBD2|NA
CASSRTSGGVADTQYF
TGTGCCTCAAGTAGGACTAGCGGGGGGGTGGCAGATACGCAGTATTTT
>TRBJ2-7|TRBV7-9|TRBD2|NA
CASSGGLAGDYEQYF
TGTGCCAGCAGCGGAGGACTAGCGGGGGACTACGAGCAGTACTTC
>TRBJ2-1|TRBV10-3|NA|few
CAISERTPGTYNEQFF
TGTGCCATCAGTGAAAGGACACCGGGTACCTACAATGAGCAGTTCTTC
>TRBJ2-3|TRBV10-3|TRBD1|NA
CAQQGDNTDTQYF
TGTGCCCAGCAGGGGGATAACACAGATACGCAGTATTTT
>TRBJ2-5|TRBV9|NA|NA
CASSVRTHSTETQYF
TGTGCCAGCAGCGTACGTACCCACAGTACGGAGACCCAGTACTTC
>TRBJ1-3|TRBV7-2|NA|NA
CASSSWARSGNTIYF
TGTGCCAGCAGCTCTTGGGCCCGCTCTGGAAACACCATATATTTT
>TRBJ2-7|TRBV7-8|TRBD2|NA
CASSLAPGGDYEQYF
TGTGCCAGCAGCTTAGCGCCCGGGGGGGACTACGAGCAGTACTTC
>TRBJ2-6|TRBV10-3|TRBD1|NA
CAIRAGTGRSETSGANVLTF
TGTGCCATCAGGGCCGGGACAGGACGCTCCGAAACCTCTGGGGCCAACGTCCTGACTTTC
>TRBJ1-1|TRBV7-2|NA|once
CASSPLTEAFF
TGTGCCAGCAGCCCTCTCACTGAAGCTTTCTTT
>TRBJ2-1|TRBV5-8|NA|once
CASSPDLVGADHNEQFF
TGTGCCAGCAGCCCCGATTTGGTAGGGGCAGACCACAATGAGCAGTTCTTC
>TRBJ1-2|TRBV5-1|NA|NA
CASSSGDKYGYTF
TGCGCCAGCAGCTCGGGGGATAAGTATGGCTACACCTTC
>TRBJ2-7|TRBV6-1|TRBD1|NA
CASSARQGAGYEQYF
TGTGCCAGCAGCGCTAGACAGGGGGCCGGGTACGAGCAGTACTTC
>TRBJ1-2|TRBV5-4|NA|NA
CASTETPTNGYPF
TGTGCCAGCACCGAAACGCCGACAAATGGCTACCCCTTC
>TRBJ2-3|TRBV28|TRBD2|NA
CASSGSGGNTDTQYF
TGTGCCAGCAGCGGTAGCGGGGGGAACACAGATACGCAGTATTTT
>TRBJ2-1|TRBV7-3|TRBD2|NA
CASSFFTSGGASEQFF
TGTGCCAGCAGCTTTTTTACTAGCGGGGGGGCCAGTGAGCAGTTCTTC
>TRBJ2-7|TRBV5-1|NA|NA
CASSLETGYFYEQYF
TGCGCCAGCAGCTTGGAAACAGGTTACTTCTACGAGCAGTACTTC
>TRBJ2-1|TRBV14|TRBD2|NA
CASSQYGLAGDNEQFF
TGTGCCAGCAGCCAATACGGACTAGCGGGGGACAATGAGCAGTTCTTC
>TRBJ1-5|TRBV10-3|NA|NA
CAISEAGEPQNF
TGTGCCATCAGTGAGGCCGGGGAGCCCCAGAATTTT
>TRBJ1-3|TRBV7-3|TRBD1|NA
CASSTGAGNTIYF
TGTGCCAGCAGTACAGGGGCTGGAAACACCATATATTTT
>TRBJ1-3|TRBV5-6|NA|NA
CASSWRTRTGDSGNTIYF
TGTGCCAGCAGCTGGAGGACCAGGACCGGGGACTCTGGAAACACCATATATTTT
>TRBJ1-4|TRBV9|TRBD1|once
CASTRTGQTNEKLFF
TGTGCCAGCACCCGGACAGGGCAGACTAATGAAAAACTGTTTTTT
>TRBJ2-7|TRBV10-3|NA|NA
CAITNRGGTGYEQYF
TGTGCCATCACCAACCGCGGCGGGACCGGTTACGAGCAGTACTTC
>TRBJ1-2|TRBV5-6|NA|NA
CASSFPGHLKHGYTF
TGTGCCAGCAGCTTCCCGGGACATCTAAAACATGGCTACACCTTC
>TRBJ2-3|TRBV5-1|TRBD1|few
CASSRDRHTDTQYF
TGCGCCAGCAGCCGGGACAGACACACAGATACGCAGTATTTT